One and the same sample provided the 15 T cell receptor beta chains below, sequenced in a study of cytomegalovirus exposure and HLA in healthy donors. PCR was performed using 60 Vbeta and 13 Jbeta primers. TCRdb's copy holds only in-frame clones and misses some; the assay was immunoSEQ multiplex PCR. Here the sample spans about 84,000 clones, roughly 64% being singletons. The sequenced sample was PBMCs. The source of these receptors is a woman in her 40s in good health and CMV-seropositive.

The V call is TRBV4-3, the J call TRBJ2-1; maybe TRBD1 (6 bases). The CDR3 sequence is 17 residues long. Trimming shortened V by 1 base and J by 8 bases, and 21 bases separated the two germline ends. Germline V gives CDR1 LGHNA, CDR2 YSLEER. Here the CDR3 DNA reads TGCGCCAGCAGCCAAGGGGTGGCCGGGACAACCTCGGATGAGCAGTTCTTC. Translation gives CASSQGVAGTTSDEQFF.

J is TRBJ2-6 and V is TRBV28; perhaps TRBD2 as D (5 bases). The V end lost 4 bases, the J end lost 5 bases, and 15 bases lay between the germline ends. Germline loops: CDR1 MDHEN, CDR2 SYDVKM. This CDR3 has 16 amino acids. CDR3 sequence: CASSSASGSRANVLTF. As DNA, the CDR3 is TGTGCCAGCAGTTCGGCGTCGGGGAGTCGGGCCAACGTCCTGACTTTC.

The CDR3: CATSRARKGATEAFF. In DNA, the CDR3 is TGTGCCACCAGCAGAGCTAGGAAGGGGGCCACTGAAGCTTTCTTT. The chain employs TRBV15 and TRBJ1-1; 7 bases fit TRBD1. The junction had 6 bases not matched to a gene; V was cut back by 1 base and J by 4 bases. There are 15 residues in the CDR3. CDR1 and CDR2 from the germline V gene are LNHNV and YYDKDF (reference sequence).

The chain couples TRBV9 to TRBJ2-6, with D hard to call. The V gene's germline CDR1 is SGDLS and CDR2 YYNGEE. This CDR3 is 14 amino acids long. Between the trimmed V and J ends, which lost 5 bases and 0 bases, there was a span of 6 bases. The CDR3 DNA reads as TGTGCCAGCAGGTACGGCTCTGGGGCCAACGTCCTGACTTTC. Protein product: CASRYGSGANVLTF.

The chain carries TRBV7-2 and TRBJ1-2; D is unresolved. The germline V gene has CDR1 SGHTA and CDR2 FQGNSA. V lost 1 base to trimming and J lost 4 bases, with 10 bases between them. CDR3 length: 14 amino acids. DNA of the CDR3: TGTGCCAGCAGCTTAGGTTGGGCATCCTATGGCTACACCTTC. Protein: CASSLGWASYGYTF. The full variable domain, with the rest looked up from reference TRBV7-2 and TRBJ1-2, is GAGVSQSPSNKVTEKGKDVELRCDPISGHTALYWYRQSLGQGLEFLIYFQGNSAPDKSGLPSDRFSAERTGGSVSTLTIQRTQQEDSAVYLCASSLGWASYGYTFGSGTRLTVV.

The chain employs TRBV5-4 and TRBJ2-7, with TRBD1 identical over 7 bases. The CDR3 is 14 residues long. Looked up from germline, CDR1 is SGHNT and CDR2 is YYREEE (reference sequence). V lost 3 bases, J lost 3 bases, and 6 bases stayed unmatched. This CDR3 is CASSSGQAVYEQYF. The CDR3 region has the DNA TGTGCCAGCAGCTCCGGACAGGCGGTCTACGAGCAGTACTTC.

The V and J genes are TRBV10-3 and TRBJ2-7, with 8 positions matching TRBD2. Per the germline V gene, CDR1 is ENHRY and CDR2 is SYGVKD. V was pared by 6 bases and J by 0 bases, with 4 bases of the junction left unmatched. The CDR3 totals 14 residues. The CDR3 sequence: CAISNSGTSYEQYF. The CDR3 DNA reads as TGTGCCATCAGCAATAGCGGGACCTCCTACGAGCAGTACTTC.

V usage is TRBV9 and J usage is TRBJ1-1; possible D gene TRBD1, 5 bases. The CDR3 covers 14 residues. V was cut by 4 bases and J by 0 bases, with 10 bases left in between. Germline V gene lookup returns CDR1 SGDLS and CDR2 YYNGEE. The DNA for the CDR3 is TGTGCCAGCAGCCTAGCAGGGATGAACACTGAAGCTTTCTTT. This gives the protein CASSLAGMNTEAFF. Full variable domain (remainder filled in from reference TRBV9 and TRBJ1-1): DSGVTQTPKHLITATGQRVTLRCSPRSGDLSVYWYQQSLDQGLQFLIQYYNGEERAKGNILERFSAQQFPDLHSELNLSSLELGDSALYFCASSLAGMNTEAFFGQGTRLTVV.

J is TRBJ2-7 and V is TRBV2; D is perhaps TRBD2 (5 bases). Germline V CDR1 and CDR2: SNHLY, FYNNEI. CDR3 length equals 15 residues. V lost 6 bases to trimming and J lost 0 bases, with 15 bases between them. CDR3 coding DNA: TGTGCCAGCAGGCTCACTGGACTCCTCTCCTACGAGCAGTACTTC. It specifies CASRLTGLLSYEQYF.

With respect to this clone: Mismatch with germline at one junction end may stem from a read error. J is TRBJ2-7 and V is TRBV27; 9 bases are shared with TRBD1. The germline V gene encodes CDR1 MNHEY and CDR2 SMNVEV (reference sequence). CDR3 length: 12 amino acids. The CDR3 reads CASRPLTGGLHF. The CDR3 DNA reads TGTGCCAGCAGGCCCCTAACAGGGGGCCTGCACTTC.

The rearrangement uses TRBV27 and TRBJ2-3, with a tentative D call TRBD1 (6 bases). Germline V gene sequence: CDR1 MNHEY, CDR2 SMNVEV (reference sequence). Trimming removed 1 base from V and 3 bases from J, with 14 bases in between. This CDR3 comprises 16 residues. The CDR3 here is CASSLFTGIATDTQYF. The CDR3 nucleotides are TGTGCCAGCAGTTTATTTACAGGGATCGCAACAGATACGCAGTATTTT.

The chain couples TRBV9 to TRBJ2-7; D possibly corresponds to TRBD2 (6 bases). Trimming cost V 0 bases and J 5 bases, with 15 bases left between them. Germline assignment: CDR1 SGDLS and CDR2 YYNGEE. CDR3 size: 15 residues. Here the CDR3 reads CASSVVPEGTNEQYF. CDR3 nucleotides: TGTGCCAGCAGCGTAGTCCCGGAGGGAACCAACGAGCAGTACTTC. Full variable domain (remainder filled in from reference TRBV9 and TRBJ2-7): DSGVTQTPKHLITATGQRVTLRCSPRSGDLSVYWYQQSLDQGLQFLIQYYNGEERAKGNILERFSAQQFPDLHSELNLSSLELGDSALYFCASSVVPEGTNEQYFGPGTRLTVT.

V gene TRBV18 combines with J gene TRBJ1-1, with 7 bases matching TRBD1. The CDR3 has 14 residues. Germline CDR1 is KGHSH and CDR2 is LQKENI. V shed 4 bases, J shed 0 bases, and the junction held 2 bases outside the gene matches. The CDR3 DNA reads as TGTGCCAGCTCACTCGGACAGGTGAACACTGAAGCTTTCTTT. Its translation is CASSLGQVNTEAFF.

This chain links TRBV7-9 with TRBJ2-1; 12 nucleotides align to TRBD2. V lost 5 bases to trimming and J lost 10 bases; unmatched junction nucleotides: 15. The CDR3 has 17 amino acids. Germline lookup yields CDR1 SEHNR and CDR2 FQNEAQ (reference sequence). The CDR3 is CASSPGGLAGGPGEQFF. CDR3 DNA: TGTGCCAGCAGCCCGGGGGGGCTAGCGGGAGGGCCGGGGGAGCAGTTCTTC.

V is TRBV27 and J is TRBJ2-1, with 7 positions matching TRBD1. Trimming took 6 bases from V and 5 from J; bases not matched to a gene: 7. This CDR3 is 14 amino acids long. The germline V gene encodes CDR1 MNHEY and CDR2 SMNVEV (reference sequence). This CDR3 is CASRPTGPHNEQFF. Here the CDR3 DNA reads TGTGCCAGCAGGCCGACAGGGCCGCACAATGAGCAGTTCTTC.